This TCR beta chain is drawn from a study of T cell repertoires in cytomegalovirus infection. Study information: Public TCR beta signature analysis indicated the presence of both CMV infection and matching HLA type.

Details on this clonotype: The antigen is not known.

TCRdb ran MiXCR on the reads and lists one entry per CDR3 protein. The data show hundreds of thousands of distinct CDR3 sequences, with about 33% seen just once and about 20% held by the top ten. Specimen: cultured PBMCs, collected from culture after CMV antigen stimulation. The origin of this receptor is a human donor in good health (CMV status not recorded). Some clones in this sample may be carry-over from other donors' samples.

Written as DNA, the CDR3 is TGTGCCAGTAGTATTAGGGGCTCAGGGGCGTACAATCAGCCCCAGCATTTT. This encodes CASSIRGSGAYNQPQHF. This rearrangement joins TRBV19 to TRBJ1-5; a possible D gene is TRBD1 (6 bases). From germline, CDR1 is LNHDA and CDR2 SQIVND (reference sequence). The CDR3 spans 17 residues. Trimming shortened V by 3 bases and J by 3 bases, and 18 bases separated the two germline ends.